The present entry profiles one T cell receptor (beta chain) with its context. In the original processing: Amplification of reference gene primers provided the estimated nucleated cell counts. Using immunoSEQ multiplex PCR, the repertoire was profiled, and TCRdb retains in-frame clones only, with some absent. Clone size and the V and J calls come from that table; the DNA yielded D and trimming. The table lists roughly 88,000 clones, under 95% of them singletons. These data originate in a study of blood T cell repertoires in COVID-19. Study overall: Samples of COVID-19 (acute and convalescent) were obtained from the United States, Italy and Spain. T cells, B-cell-depleted T cells, or PBMCs supplied cDNA or gDNA.

This CDR3 spans 14 amino acids. Trimming pared 4 bases from V and 4 bases from J, leaving 13 bases between. Germline V gene data show CDR1 as WSHSY and CDR2 as SAAADI. The V gene is TRBV10-2, the J gene TRBJ2-5; a weak D match, TRBD1 (6 bases). This receptor was obtained from a woman between 50 and 59 years old in a cohort sampled during active COVID-19. The sequencing sample was made of peripheral blood. The CDR3: CASSATGIGETQYF. CDR3 DNA: TGCGCCAGCAGTGCAACAGGGATCGGAGAGACCCAGTACTTC.